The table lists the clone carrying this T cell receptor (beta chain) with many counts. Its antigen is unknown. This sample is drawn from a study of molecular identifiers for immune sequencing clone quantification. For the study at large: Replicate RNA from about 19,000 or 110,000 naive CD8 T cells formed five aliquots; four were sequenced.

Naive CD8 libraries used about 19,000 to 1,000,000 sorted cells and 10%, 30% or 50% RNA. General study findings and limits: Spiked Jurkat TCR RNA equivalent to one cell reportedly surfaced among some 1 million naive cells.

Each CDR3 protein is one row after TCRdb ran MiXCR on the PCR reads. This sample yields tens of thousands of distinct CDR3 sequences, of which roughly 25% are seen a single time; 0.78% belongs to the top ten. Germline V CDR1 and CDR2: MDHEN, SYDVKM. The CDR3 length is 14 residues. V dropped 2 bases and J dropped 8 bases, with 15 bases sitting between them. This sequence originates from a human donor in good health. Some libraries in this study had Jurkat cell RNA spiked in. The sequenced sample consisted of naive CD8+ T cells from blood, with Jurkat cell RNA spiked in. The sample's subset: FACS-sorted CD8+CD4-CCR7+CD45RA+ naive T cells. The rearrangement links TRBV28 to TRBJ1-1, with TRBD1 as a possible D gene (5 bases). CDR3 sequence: CASSLDGPGDEAFF. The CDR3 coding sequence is TGTGCCAGCAGTTTAGATGGTCCGGGGGACGAAGCTTTCTTT.